This passage covers 13 T cell receptor beta chains from one sample sequenced in a study of T cells expressing NK-cell markers. TCRdb reworked the 5' RACE reads into one entry per CDR3 protein, no DNA. This sample's table has some 460,000 distinct CDR3 sequences. Sequencing input: blood T cells: a sorted CD56 or NKG2C T cell subset, CD4+ or CD8+ T cells, or bulk PBMC T cells (not recorded which). Receptors were obtained from a woman aged 45-60 years in good health.

The chain carries TRBV25-1 and TRBJ2-4; TCRdb reports TRBD1, a call that lacks DNA to check it against. Germline values: CDR1 MGHDK, CDR2 SYGVNS. There are 13 residues in the CDR3. This CDR3 reads CASSVQGSNIQYF.

The CDR3: CASSLGTGGPVDEQYF. This chain links TRBV5-1 with TRBJ2-7; TCRdb reports TRBD1, a call that lacks DNA to check it against. Germline CDR1 SGHRS, CDR2 YFSETQ. The CDR3 is 16 amino acids.

V gene TRBV20-1 combines with J gene TRBJ2-1; checking the TCRdb D call of TRBD2 is not possible without DNA. This CDR3 is 14 amino acids long. From germline, CDR1 is DFQATT and CDR2 SNEGSKA (reference sequence). This CDR3 is CSANRDEIHNEQFF.

The genes are TRBV14 and TRBJ2-5; the TCRdb call, TRBD2, lacks DNA for checking. The CDR3 consists of 15 residues. Germline CDR1 and CDR2: SGHDN and FVKESK. CDR3 protein: CASSQDGGWGETQYF. The whole variable domain, filled in from reference TRBV14 and TRBJ2-5, reads EAGVTQFPSHSVIEKGQTVTLRCDPISGHDNLYWYRRVMGKEIKFLLHFVKESKQDESGMPNNRFLAERTGGTYSTLKVQPAELEDSGVYFCASSQDGGWGETQYFGPGTRLLVL.

The chain carries TRBV3-1 and TRBJ2-3; TCRdb's assignment of TRBD2 cannot be checked, as there is no DNA. The germline V gene has CDR1 LGHDT and CDR2 YNNKEL (reference sequence). This CDR3 is built from 18 residues. The CDR3 loop is CASSQDKLAVLSTDTQYF.

This chain links TRBV13 with TRBJ2-2; TCRdb calls TRBD2, which cannot be checked without DNA. CDR3 size: 14 residues. Germline loops: CDR1 PRHDT, CDR2 FYEKMQ (reference sequence). CDR3 protein: CASSHRRGTGELFF.

V gene TRBV19 combines with J gene TRBJ2-4; TCRdb names TRBD2, which stays unverified in the absence of DNA. CDR3 length equals 16 residues. Germline V CDR1 and CDR2: LNHDA, SQIVND (reference sequence). Here the CDR3 reads CASSSRRAGEANIQYF.

The chain is built from TRBV5-1 and TRBJ1-1; the TRBD1 assignment by TCRdb is unverifiable without DNA. CDR3 length equals 13 residues. The germline V gene has CDR1 SGHRS and CDR2 YFSETQ. The CDR3: CASSSYPDRGAFF.

The chain combines TRBV29-1 with TRBJ2-7; TCRdb indicates TRBD2, and absent DNA this call remains unverified. Looked up from germline, CDR1 is SQVTM and CDR2 is ANQGSEA. This CDR3 has 13 residues. CDR3 sequence reads: CSVAHSGTGEQYF.

The chain combines TRBV9 with TRBJ2-5. CDR1 and CDR2 from the germline V gene are SGDLS and YYNGEE. The CDR3 is made up of 16 amino acids. CDR3 loop: CASSPQGTGAQETQYF.

CDR3 residues: CASSRGREAGNTIYF. V usage is TRBV7-9 and J usage is TRBJ1-3. CDR3 length equals 15 residues. The germline V gene has CDR1 SEHNR and CDR2 FQNEAQ (reference sequence).

The chain is built from TRBV25-1 and TRBJ1-5; without DNA, the TCRdb call of TRBD1 cannot be checked. This CDR3 has 15 residues. Germline V gene sequence: CDR1 MGHDK, CDR2 SYGVNS. CDR3 amino acids: CASSDPRASNQPQHF.

The genes are TRBV12-3 or TRBV12-4 and TRBJ1-1; TCRdb names TRBD1, which stays unverified in the absence of DNA. There are 13 residues in the CDR3. CDR3 protein: CASSLGQAVGAFF.